This T cell receptor beta chain was obtained from a study of shared clonotypes between healthy human individuals. Per germline, CDR1 SGHRS and CDR2 YFSETQ. The CDR3 extends over 13 amino acids. V lost 5 bases and J 1 base, leaving 9 bases between the germline ends. Produced via immunoSEQ multiplex PCR; TCRdb's table is partial and in-frame only. The sample carries 2 million to 2.5 million clones, 95% recorded once. This clonotype was sampled from a man between 18 and 35 years old in good health. The chain employs TRBV5-1 and TRBJ1-2; D may be TRBD1 (5 bases). Sequenced: naive CD4+ T cells sorted from blood. Subset described: CD45RA+ positively selected. The CDR3 DNA reads TGCGCCAGCAGATTGACAGATAACTATGGCTACACCTTC. The encoded protein is CASRLTDNYGYTF.